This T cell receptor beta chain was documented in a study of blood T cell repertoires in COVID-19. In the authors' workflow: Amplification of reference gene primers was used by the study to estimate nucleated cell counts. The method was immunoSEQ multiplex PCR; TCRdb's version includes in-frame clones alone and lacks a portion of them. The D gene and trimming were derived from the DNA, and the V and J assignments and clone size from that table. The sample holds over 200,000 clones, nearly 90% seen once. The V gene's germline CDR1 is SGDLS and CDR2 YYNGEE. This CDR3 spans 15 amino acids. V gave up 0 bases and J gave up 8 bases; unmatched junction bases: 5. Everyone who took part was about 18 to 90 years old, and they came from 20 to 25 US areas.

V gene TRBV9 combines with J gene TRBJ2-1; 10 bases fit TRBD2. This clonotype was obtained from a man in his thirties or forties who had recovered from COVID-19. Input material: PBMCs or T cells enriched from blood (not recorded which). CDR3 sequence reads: CASSVGGTSVHEQFF. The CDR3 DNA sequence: TGTGCCAGCAGCGTAGGTGGGACTAGCGTCCATGAGCAGTTCTTC. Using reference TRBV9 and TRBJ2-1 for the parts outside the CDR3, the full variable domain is DSGVTQTPKHLITATGQRVTLRCSPRSGDLSVYWYQQSLDQGLQFLIQYYNGEERAKGNILERFSAQQFPDLHSELNLSSLELGDSALYFCASSVGGTSVHEQFFGPGTRLTVL.